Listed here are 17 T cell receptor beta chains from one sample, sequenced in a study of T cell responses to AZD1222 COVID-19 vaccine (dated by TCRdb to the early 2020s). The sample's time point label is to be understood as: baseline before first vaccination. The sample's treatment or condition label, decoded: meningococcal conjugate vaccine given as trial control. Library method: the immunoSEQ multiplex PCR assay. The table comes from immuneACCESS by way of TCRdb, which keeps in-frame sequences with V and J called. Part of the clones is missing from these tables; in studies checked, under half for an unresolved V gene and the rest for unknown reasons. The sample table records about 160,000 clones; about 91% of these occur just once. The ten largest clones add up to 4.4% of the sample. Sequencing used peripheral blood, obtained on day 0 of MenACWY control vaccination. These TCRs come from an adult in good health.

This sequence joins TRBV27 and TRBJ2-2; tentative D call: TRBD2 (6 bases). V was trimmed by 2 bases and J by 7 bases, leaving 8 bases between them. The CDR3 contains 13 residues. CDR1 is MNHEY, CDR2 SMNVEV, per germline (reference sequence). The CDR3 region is CASSLGGIGELFF. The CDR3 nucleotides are TGTGCCAGCAGTTTAGGGGGGATCGGGGAGCTGTTTTTT.

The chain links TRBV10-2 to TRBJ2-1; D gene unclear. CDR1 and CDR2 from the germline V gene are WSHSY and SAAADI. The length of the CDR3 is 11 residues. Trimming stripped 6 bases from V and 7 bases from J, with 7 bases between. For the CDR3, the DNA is TGCGCCAGCAGGCCTGCAAATGAGCAGTTCTTC. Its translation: CASRPANEQFF.

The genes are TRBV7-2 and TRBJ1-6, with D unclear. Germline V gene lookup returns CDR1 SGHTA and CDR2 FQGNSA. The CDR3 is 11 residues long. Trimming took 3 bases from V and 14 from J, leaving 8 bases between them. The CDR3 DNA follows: TGTGCCAGCAGCTTCTCTAGTTCCCTCCACTTT. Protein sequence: CASSFSSSLHF.

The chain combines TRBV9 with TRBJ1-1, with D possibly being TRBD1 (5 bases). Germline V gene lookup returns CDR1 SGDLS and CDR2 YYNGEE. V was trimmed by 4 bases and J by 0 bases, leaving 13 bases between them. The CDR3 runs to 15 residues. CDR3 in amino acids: CASSPRDAMNTEAFF. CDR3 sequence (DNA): TGTGCCAGCAGCCCTCGGGACGCCATGAACACTGAAGCTTTCTTT. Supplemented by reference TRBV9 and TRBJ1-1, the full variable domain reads DSGVTQTPKHLITATGQRVTLRCSPRSGDLSVYWYQQSLDQGLQFLIQYYNGEERAKGNILERFSAQQFPDLHSELNLSSLELGDSALYFCASSPRDAMNTEAFFGQGTRLTVV.

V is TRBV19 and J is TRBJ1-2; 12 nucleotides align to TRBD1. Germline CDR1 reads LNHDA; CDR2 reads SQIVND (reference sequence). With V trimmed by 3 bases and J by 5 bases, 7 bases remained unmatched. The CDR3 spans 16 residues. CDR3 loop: CASSISGTGGGYGYTF. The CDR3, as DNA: TGTGCCAGTAGTATCTCCGGGACAGGGGGCGGGTATGGCTACACCTTC.

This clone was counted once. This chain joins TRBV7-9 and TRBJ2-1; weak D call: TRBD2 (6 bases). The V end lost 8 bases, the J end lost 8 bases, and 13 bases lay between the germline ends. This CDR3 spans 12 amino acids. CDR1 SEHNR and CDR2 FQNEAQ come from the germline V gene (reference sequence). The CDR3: CASGRWGDEQFF. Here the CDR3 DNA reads TGTGCCAGCGGGAGGTGGGGGGATGAGCAGTTCTTC.

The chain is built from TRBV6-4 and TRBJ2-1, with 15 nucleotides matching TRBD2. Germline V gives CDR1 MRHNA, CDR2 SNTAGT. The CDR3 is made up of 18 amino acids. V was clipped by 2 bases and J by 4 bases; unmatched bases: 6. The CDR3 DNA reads TGTGCCAGCAGTGACACGGGACTAGCGGGAGGAATGTACAATGAGCAGTTCTTC. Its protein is CASSDTGLAGGMYNEQFF.

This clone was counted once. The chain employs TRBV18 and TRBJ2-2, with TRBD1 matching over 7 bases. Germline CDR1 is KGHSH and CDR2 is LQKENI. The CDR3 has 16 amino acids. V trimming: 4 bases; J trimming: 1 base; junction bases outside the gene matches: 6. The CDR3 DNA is TGTGCCAGCTCACTACGACAGGGCCGGAACACCGGGGAGCTGTTTTTT. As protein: CASSLRQGRNTGELFF.

The CDR3 loop reads CASSVVTGQAFF. CDR3 DNA sequence: TGTGCCAGCAGCGTAGTAACAGGACAAGCTTTCTTT. This sequence joins TRBV9 and TRBJ1-1, with D possibly TRBD1 on 5 matching bases. The V end was cut by 0 bases, the J end by 9 bases, with 9 bases between. This CDR3 has 12 residues. The germline V gene has CDR1 SGDLS and CDR2 YYNGEE.

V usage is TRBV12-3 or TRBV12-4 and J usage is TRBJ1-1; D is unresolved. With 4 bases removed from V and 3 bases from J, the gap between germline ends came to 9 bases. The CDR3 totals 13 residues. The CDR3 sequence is CASSSVGDTEAFF. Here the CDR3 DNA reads TGTGCCAGCAGTTCTGTTGGGGACACTGAAGCTTTCTTT.

For the CDR3, the DNA is TGTGCCAGCAGTGACCCTCTAGCGGGAGGAGGGACCGGGGAGCTGTTTTTT. It translates to CASSDPLAGGGTGELFF. J is TRBJ2-2 and V is TRBV6-1; 11 nucleotides line up with TRBD2. Germline CDR1 and CDR2: MNHNS and SASEGT. The V segment lost 3 bases and the J segment 5 bases; nucleotides outside the gene matches: 8. The CDR3 runs 17 residues.

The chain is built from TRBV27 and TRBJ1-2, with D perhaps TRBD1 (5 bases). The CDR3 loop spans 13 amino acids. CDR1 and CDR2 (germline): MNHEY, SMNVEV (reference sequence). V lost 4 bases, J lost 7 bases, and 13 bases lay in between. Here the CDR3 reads CASSSHPRGGYTF. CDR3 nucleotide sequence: TGTGCCAGCAGTTCACACCCGAGGGGTGGCTACACCTTC.

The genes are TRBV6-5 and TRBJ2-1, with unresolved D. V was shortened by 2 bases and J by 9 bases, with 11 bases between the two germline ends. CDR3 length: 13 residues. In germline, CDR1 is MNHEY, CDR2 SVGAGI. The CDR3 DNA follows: TGTGCCAGCAGTTACGAGACATTGGGTGAGCAGTTCTTC. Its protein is CASSYETLGEQFF.

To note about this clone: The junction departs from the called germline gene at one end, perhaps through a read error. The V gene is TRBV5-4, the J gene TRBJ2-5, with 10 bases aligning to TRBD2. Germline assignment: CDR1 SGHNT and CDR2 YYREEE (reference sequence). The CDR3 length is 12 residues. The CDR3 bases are TGCCTAGCGGGAGCCCTGCAAGAGACCCAGTACTTC. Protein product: CLAGALQETQYF.

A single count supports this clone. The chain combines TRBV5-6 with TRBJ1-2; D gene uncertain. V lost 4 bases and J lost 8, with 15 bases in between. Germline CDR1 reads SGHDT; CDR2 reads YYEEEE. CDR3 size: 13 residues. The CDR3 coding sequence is TGTGCCAGCAGCCCCTATCCGGTGGTCGGCTACACCTTC. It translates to CASSPYPVVGYTF.

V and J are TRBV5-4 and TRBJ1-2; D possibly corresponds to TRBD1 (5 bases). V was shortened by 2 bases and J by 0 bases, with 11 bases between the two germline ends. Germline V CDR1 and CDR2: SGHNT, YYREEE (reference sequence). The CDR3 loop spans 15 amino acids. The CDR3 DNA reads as TGTGCCAGCAGCTTCGGGGGTACAGCTAACTATGGCTACACCTTC. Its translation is CASSFGGTANYGYTF.

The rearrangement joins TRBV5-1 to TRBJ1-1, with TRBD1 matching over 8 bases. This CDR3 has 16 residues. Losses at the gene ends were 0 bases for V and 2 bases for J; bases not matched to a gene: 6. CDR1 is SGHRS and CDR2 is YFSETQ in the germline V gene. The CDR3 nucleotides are TGCGCCAGCAGCTTGGAGACCCCAGGGGGCAACACTGAAGCTTTCTTT. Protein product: CASSLETPGGNTEAFF.